This passage covers 24 T cell receptor beta chains from one sample sequenced in a study of blood T cell repertoires in COVID-19. Profiling relied on immunoSEQ multiplex PCR, and the TCRdb table lists in-frame clones only, not all of them. The sample holds a few hundred thousand clones; approximately 90% are singletons and the top ten take approximately 1.8%. Sequences were obtained from PBMCs or T cells enriched from blood (not recorded which). Source of these receptors: a woman aged 40 to 50 who had recovered from COVID-19.

The chain recombines TRBV7-2 with TRBJ1-5; 9 positions agree with TRBD1. V dropped 1 base and J dropped 6; count of bases not matched to a gene: 4. In germline, CDR1 is SGHTA, CDR2 FQGNSA. The CDR3 is made up of 15 amino acids. CDR3 sequence (DNA): TGTGCCAGCAGCTTAGAGGGACAGGGAGGTCAGCCCCAGCATTTT. Protein sequence: CASSLEGQGGQPQHF.

This clone came up once. J is TRBJ2-3 and V is TRBV3-1 (or the pseudogene TRBV3-2); maybe TRBD2 (6 bases). The CDR3 covers 14 residues. Germline loops: CDR1 LGHDT, CDR2 YNNKEL (reference sequence). The V and J ends lost 1 base and 5 bases respectively, with 10 bases between them. The CDR3 loop reads CASSQGRGGDTQYF. As DNA, the CDR3 is TGTGCCAGCAGCCAAGGTCGGGGAGGAGATACGCAGTATTTT.

DNA for the CDR3: TGTGCCAGCAGCAGCTACCTTAGCGGGAGTTACAATGAGCAGTTCTTC. Translation: CASSSYLSGSYNEQFF. The chain couples TRBV11-3 to TRBJ2-1, with 9 bases matching TRBD2. The CDR3 length is 16 residues. Per germline, CDR1 SGHNT and CDR2 YENEEA. Trimming took 5 bases from V and 4 from J; bases not matched to a gene: 9. Combining the CDR3 with reference TRBV11-3 and TRBJ2-1 gives the whole variable domain EAGVVQSPRYKIIEKKQPVAFWCNPISGHNTLYWYLQNLGQGPELLIRYENEEAVDDSQLPKDRFSAERLKGVDSTLKIQPAELGDSAVYLCASSSYLSGSYNEQFFGPGTRLTVL.

The chain has TRBV10-3 and TRBJ2-3; 8 bases agree with TRBD2. The ends lost 5 bases at V and 2 bases at J; junction bases unmatched: 12. The CDR3 consists of 17 residues. Germline-derived CDR1 and CDR2 are ENHRY and SYGVKD. Written as DNA, the CDR3 is TGTGCCATCAGTAACCACCGGGACGGGGGGGACACAGATACGCAGTATTTT. It is translated as CAISNHRDGGDTDTQYF.

This chain links TRBV24-1 with TRBJ2-7, with D perhaps TRBD1 (6 bases). Trimming shortened V by 3 bases and J by 2 bases, and 7 bases separated the two germline ends. CDR1 is KGHDR, CDR2 SFDVKD, per germline. The CDR3 runs to 13 residues. CDR3: CATSDRTAYEQYF. CDR3 nucleotides: TGTGCCACCAGTGATCGGACAGCCTACGAGCAGTACTTC.

J is TRBJ1-3 and V is TRBV4-1, with 11 nucleotides matching TRBD1. Per germline, CDR1 MGHRA and CDR2 YSYEKL. The CDR3 is made up of 16 amino acids. Unmatched junction bases numbered 3, after V lost 2 bases and J lost 3 bases. The CDR3 coding sequence is TGCGCCAGCAGCCAAACCGGGACAGGGGGTGGAAACACCATATATTTT. Translated, it gives CASSQTGTGGGNTIYF.

The CDR3 DNA is TGTGCCAGCAGCCAGGGTACGGATCAGCCCCAGCATTTT. Protein sequence: CASSQGTDQPQHF. The rearrangement joins TRBV12-3 or TRBV12-4 to TRBJ1-5, with D possibly matching TRBD1 (5 bases). CDR3 length: 13 residues. V lost 6 bases and J lost 5, with 11 bases in between.

This clone was detected once. The V call is TRBV5-4, the J call TRBJ1-1, with unresolved D. The CDR3 is 13 residues long. CDR1 and CDR2 (germline): SGHNT, YYREEE (reference sequence). V lost 0 bases, J lost 10 bases, and 13 bases lay in between. The CDR3 is CASSLDSPAGAFF. CDR3 DNA sequence: TGTGCCAGCAGCTTGGACTCACCGGCGGGAGCTTTCTTT.

This chain connects TRBV7-9 to TRBJ2-1; D is perhaps TRBD2 (6 bases). This CDR3 has 15 amino acids. The V and J ends lost 6 bases and 2 bases respectively, with 14 bases between them. Germline loops: CDR1 SEHNR, CDR2 FQNEAQ (reference sequence). CDR3 bases: TGTGCCAGCAGAAAACGGGAGTACGCCTACAATGAGCAGTTCTTC. Its translation is CASRKREYAYNEQFF.

The CDR3 DNA reads as TGCGCCAGCAGCTTGTTCGGGGTCCGCCCGGGGTCCTACAATGAGCAGTTCTTC. Amino acids: CASSLFGVRPGSYNEQFF. The chain carries TRBV5-1 and TRBJ2-1; D perhaps matches TRBD2 (5 bases). V was pared by 1 base and J by 1 base, with 18 bases between. Germline CDR1 SGHRS, CDR2 YFSETQ. The CDR3 is 18 residues long.

This rearrangement joins TRBV25-1 to TRBJ2-1, with 8 bases that match TRBD2. This CDR3 spans 18 amino acids. Germline CDR1 reads MGHDK; CDR2 reads SYGVNS. V lost 3 bases to trimming and J lost 7 bases; unmatched junction nucleotides: 17. The CDR3 DNA follows: TGTGCCAGCAGTGAGGACGGCCTTTCCGAGCGGGAGCCGAATGAGCAGTTCTTC. Translation gives CASSEDGLSEREPNEQFF.

This clone was counted between two and nine times. This chain uses TRBV7-2 with TRBJ1-6, with TRBD1 matching 11 bases. V was pared by 1 base and J by 10 bases, with 3 bases of the junction left unmatched. Germline V CDR1 and CDR2: SGHTA, FQGNSA. This CDR3 comprises 15 residues. The CDR3 DNA reads as TGTGCCAGCAGCTTAGTGGGACAGGGGGACTCACCCCTCCACTTT. Translating gives CASSLVGQGDSPLHF.

V and J are TRBV6-1 and TRBJ1-2; D is unclear. The CDR3 loop spans 12 amino acids. The germline V gene has CDR1 MNHNS and CDR2 SASEGT. The V gene lost 2 bases and the J gene lost 6 bases, with 7 bases spanning the gap. This CDR3 reads CASSEQADGYTF. The DNA for the CDR3 is TGTGCCAGCAGTGAACAGGCCGATGGCTACACCTTC.

J is TRBJ1-1 and V is TRBV19; no clear D. The length of the CDR3 is 14 residues. Germline CDR1 and CDR2: LNHDA and SQIVND (reference sequence). V was pared by 8 bases and J by 0 bases, with 13 bases between. In DNA, the CDR3 is TGTGCCAGTCGAAGGGAGGAAATGAACACTGAAGCTTTCTTT. Its translation is CASRREEMNTEAFF.

The J gene is TRBJ1-1, the V gene TRBV9; TRBD1 matches at 9 bases. This CDR3 comprises 14 residues. Germline V CDR1 and CDR2: SGDLS, YYNGEE. J lost 3 bases, V lost 4 bases, and 4 bases had no gene match. CDR3 DNA: TGTGCCAGCAGCATGGGACAGGGTTACACTGAAGCTTTCTTT. Residues: CASSMGQGYTEAFF. The entire variable domain, with the rest obtained from reference TRBV9 and TRBJ1-1, is as follows: DSGVTQTPKHLITATGQRVTLRCSPRSGDLSVYWYQQSLDQGLQFLIQYYNGEERAKGNILERFSAQQFPDLHSELNLSSLELGDSALYFCASSMGQGYTEAFFGQGTRLTVV.

This clone showed up just once. The CDR3: CAISESDRNTEAFF. Written as DNA, the CDR3 is TGTGCCATCAGTGAGTCGGACAGGAACACTGAAGCTTTCTTT. The V call is TRBV10-3, the J call TRBJ1-1, with a weak D call TRBD1 (6 bases). This CDR3 region has 14 residues. The V end was cut by 0 bases, the J end by 1 base, with 6 bases between. CDR1 and CDR2 from the germline V gene are ENHRY and SYGVKD.

The chain links TRBV6-5 to TRBJ1-2, with TRBD1 matching 10 bases. The V gene's germline CDR1 is MNHEY and CDR2 SVGAGI. The CDR3 has 12 amino acids. Trimming removed 6 bases from V and 8 bases from J; junction bases left unmatched: 3. The CDR3 here is CASRRQGAGYTF. In DNA, the CDR3 is TGTGCCAGCAGAAGACAGGGGGCCGGCTACACCTTC.

V and J are TRBV11-2 and TRBJ2-7; D is unresolved. V lost 4 bases and J lost 1, with 23 bases in between. CDR1 SGHAT and CDR2 FQNNGV come from the germline V gene. The CDR3 is 18 residues long. Here the CDR3 DNA reads TGTGCCAGCAGCTCCCCCGGCAGGTCTCATAATTGGTCCTACGAGCAGTACTTC. Protein: CASSSPGRSHNWSYEQYF.

The rearrangement links TRBV15 to TRBJ2-1; D is perhaps TRBD2 (6 bases). With 2 bases removed from V and 0 bases from J, the gap between germline ends came to 14 bases. Germline CDR1 is LNHNV and CDR2 is YYDKDF (reference sequence). CDR3 size: 17 residues. The CDR3 DNA reads TGTGCCACCAGCAGACCCTCGGGACTTCCCTCCTACAATGAGCAGTTCTTC. Protein product: CATSRPSGLPSYNEQFF.

The chain carries TRBV5-1 and TRBJ1-2; TRBD1 is a possible D gene (5 bases). V dropped 0 bases and J dropped 7 bases, with 10 bases sitting between them. This CDR3 has 13 amino acids. Germline V gene data show CDR1 as SGHRS and CDR2 as YFSETQ. The CDR3 nucleotides are TGCGCCAGCAGCTTGGTCTCAGGGTCTGGCTACACCTTC. This sequence encodes CASSLVSGSGYTF.

This rearrangement joins TRBV5-4 to TRBJ2-1; 7 positions agree with TRBD2. Per germline, CDR1 SGHNT and CDR2 YYREEE (reference sequence). The CDR3 spans 16 residues. V shed 0 bases, J shed 1 base, and the junction held 4 bases outside the gene matches. The CDR3 DNA is TGTGCCAGCAGCTTGGGCGTAGCGGGTTCCTACAATGAGCAGTTCTTC. Its protein is CASSLGVAGSYNEQFF.

This clone was counted many times. V and J are TRBV19 and TRBJ2-7, with D perhaps matching TRBD1 (6 bases). The CDR3 contains 15 residues. Deletions cut 5 bases from V and 6 bases from J, with 20 bases between. Per the germline V gene, CDR1 is LNHDA and CDR2 is SQIVND (reference sequence). The CDR3: CASSRGLTGKSEQYF. The CDR3 coding sequence is TGTGCCAGTAGTCGGGGCTTGACAGGAAAATCCGAGCAGTACTTC.

This clone was counted once. The V gene is TRBV14, the J gene TRBJ2-3; the match to TRBD2 covers 7 bases. There are 15 residues in the CDR3. Germline CDR1 SGHDN, CDR2 FVKESK. V was clipped by 0 bases and J by 2 bases; unmatched bases: 2. The CDR3: CASSQEAGLTDTQYF. As DNA, the CDR3 is TGTGCCAGCAGCCAAGAAGCGGGACTCACAGATACGCAGTATTTT.

The chain combines TRBV7-2 with TRBJ1-2; 7 bases are a match to TRBD1. The CDR3 spans 14 residues. Looked up from germline, CDR1 is SGHTA and CDR2 is FQGNSA. J gave up 5 bases and V 4 bases, and 7 bases lay outside the gene matches. The chain's CDR3 is CASSWDSTGYGYTF. The CDR3 nucleotides are TGTGCCAGCAGCTGGGACAGTACTGGGTATGGCTACACCTTC.